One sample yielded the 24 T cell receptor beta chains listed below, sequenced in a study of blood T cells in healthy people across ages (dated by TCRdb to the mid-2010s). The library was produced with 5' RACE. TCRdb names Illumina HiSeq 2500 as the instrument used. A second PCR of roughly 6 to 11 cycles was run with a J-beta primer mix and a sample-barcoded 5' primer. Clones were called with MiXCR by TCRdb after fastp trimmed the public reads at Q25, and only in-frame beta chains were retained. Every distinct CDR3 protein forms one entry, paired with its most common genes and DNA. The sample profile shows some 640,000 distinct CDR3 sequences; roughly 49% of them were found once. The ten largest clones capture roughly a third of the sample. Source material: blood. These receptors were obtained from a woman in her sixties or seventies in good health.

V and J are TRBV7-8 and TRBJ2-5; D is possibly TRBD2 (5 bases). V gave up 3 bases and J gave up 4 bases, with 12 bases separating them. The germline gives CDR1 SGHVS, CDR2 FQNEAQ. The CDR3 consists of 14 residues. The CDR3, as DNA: TGTGCCAGCAGCTTCGGGGTAATTAGAGAGACCCAGTACTTC. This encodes CASSFGVIRETQYF.

The CDR3 reads CSVRGQGGWTDTQYF. The CDR3 nucleotides are TGCAGCGTCCGAGGACAGGGGGGATGGACAGATACGCAGTATTTT. The chain is built from TRBV29-1 and TRBJ2-3; 10 nucleotides agree with TRBD1. This CDR3 contains 15 residues. With 6 bases clipped from V and 3 bases from J, the junction kept 9 bases outside the gene matches. CDR1 and CDR2 from the germline V gene are SQVTM and ANQGSEA.

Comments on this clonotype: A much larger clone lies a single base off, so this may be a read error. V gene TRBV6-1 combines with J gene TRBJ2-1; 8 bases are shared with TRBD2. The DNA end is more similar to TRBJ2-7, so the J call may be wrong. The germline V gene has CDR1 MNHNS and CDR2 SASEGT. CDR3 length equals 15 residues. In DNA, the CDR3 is TGTGCCAGCAGTGAACTAGCGGGCTCCTACAATGAGCAGTACTTC. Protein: CASSELAGSYNEQYF.

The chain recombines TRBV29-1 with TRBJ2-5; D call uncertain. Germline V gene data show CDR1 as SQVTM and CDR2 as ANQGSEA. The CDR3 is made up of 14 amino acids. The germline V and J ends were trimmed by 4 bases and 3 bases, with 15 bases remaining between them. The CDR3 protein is CSVVPSETEETQYF. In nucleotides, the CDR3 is TGCAGCGTTGTTCCGTCGGAGACCGAAGAGACCCAGTACTTC.

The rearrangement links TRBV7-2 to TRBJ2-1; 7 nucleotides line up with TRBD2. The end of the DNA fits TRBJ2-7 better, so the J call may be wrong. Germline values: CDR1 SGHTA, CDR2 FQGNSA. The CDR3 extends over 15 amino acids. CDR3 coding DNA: TGTGCCAGCAAGCCCGGGGGGTTTTCTCTAAATGAGCAGTACTTC. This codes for CASKPGGFSLNEQYF.

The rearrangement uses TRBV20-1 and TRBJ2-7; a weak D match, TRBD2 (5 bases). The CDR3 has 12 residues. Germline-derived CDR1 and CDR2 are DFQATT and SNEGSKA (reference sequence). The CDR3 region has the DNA TGCAGGGCGAATTCCGGACTCTACGAGCAGTACTTC. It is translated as CRANSGLYEQYF.

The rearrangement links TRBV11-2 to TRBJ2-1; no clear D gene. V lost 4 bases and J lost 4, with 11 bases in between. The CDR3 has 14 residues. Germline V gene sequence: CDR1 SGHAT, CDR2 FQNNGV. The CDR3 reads CASSSWKGYNEQFF. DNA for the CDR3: TGTGCCAGCAGCTCCTGGAAGGGTTACAATGAGCAGTTCTTC.

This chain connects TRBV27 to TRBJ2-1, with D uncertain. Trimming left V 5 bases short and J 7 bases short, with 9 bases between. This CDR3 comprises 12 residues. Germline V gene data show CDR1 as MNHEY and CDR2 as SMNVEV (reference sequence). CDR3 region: CASSHGQNEQFF. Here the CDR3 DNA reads TGTGCCAGCAGTCACGGCCAGAATGAGCAGTTCTTC.

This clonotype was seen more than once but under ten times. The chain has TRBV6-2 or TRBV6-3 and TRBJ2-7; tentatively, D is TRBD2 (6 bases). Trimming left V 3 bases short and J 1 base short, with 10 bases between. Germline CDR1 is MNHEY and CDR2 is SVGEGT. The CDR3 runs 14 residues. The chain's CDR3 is CASSYGGKSYEQYF. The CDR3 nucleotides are TGTGCCAGCAGTTATGGCGGGAAGTCCTACGAGCAGTACTTC.

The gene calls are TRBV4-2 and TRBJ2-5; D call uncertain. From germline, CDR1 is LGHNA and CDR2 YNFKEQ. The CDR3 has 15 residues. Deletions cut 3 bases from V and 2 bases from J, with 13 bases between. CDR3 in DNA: TGTGCCAGCAGCCAGCTGGTCCGAGAACAAGAGACCCAGTACTTC. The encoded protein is CASSQLVREQETQYF.

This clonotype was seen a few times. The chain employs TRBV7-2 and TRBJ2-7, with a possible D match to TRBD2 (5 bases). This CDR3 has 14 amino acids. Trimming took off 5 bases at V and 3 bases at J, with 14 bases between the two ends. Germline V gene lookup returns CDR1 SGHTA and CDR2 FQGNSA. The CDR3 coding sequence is TGTGCCAGCAGCCGGAGGAGCAGAGACTACGAGCAGTACTTC. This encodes CASSRRSRDYEQYF. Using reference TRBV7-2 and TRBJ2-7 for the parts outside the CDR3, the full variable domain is GAGVSQSPSNKVTEKGKDVELRCDPISGHTALYWYRQSLGQGLEFLIYFQGNSAPDKSGLPSDRFSAERTGGSVSTLTIQRTQQEDSAVYLCASSRRSRDYEQYFGPGTRLTVT.

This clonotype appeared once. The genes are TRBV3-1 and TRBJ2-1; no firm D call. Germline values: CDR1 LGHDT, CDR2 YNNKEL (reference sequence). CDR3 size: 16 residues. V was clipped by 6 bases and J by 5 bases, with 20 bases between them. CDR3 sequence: CASSSFLGNGDNEQFF. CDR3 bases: TGTGCCAGCAGTTCCTTTCTTGGGAATGGCGACAATGAGCAGTTCTTC.

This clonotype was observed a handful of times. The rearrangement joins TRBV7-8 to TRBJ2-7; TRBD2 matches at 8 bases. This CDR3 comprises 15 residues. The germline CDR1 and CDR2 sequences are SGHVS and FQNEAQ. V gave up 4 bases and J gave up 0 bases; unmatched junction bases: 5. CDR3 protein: CASSSLAVSSYEQYF. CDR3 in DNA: TGTGCCAGCAGCTCACTAGCGGTCAGCTCCTACGAGCAGTACTTC.

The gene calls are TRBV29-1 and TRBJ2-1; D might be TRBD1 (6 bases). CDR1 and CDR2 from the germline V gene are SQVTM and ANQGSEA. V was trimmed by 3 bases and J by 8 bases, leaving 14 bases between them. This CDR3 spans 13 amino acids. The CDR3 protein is CSVESQGFDEQFF. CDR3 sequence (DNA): TGCAGCGTTGAGTCACAGGGTTTCGATGAGCAGTTCTTC.

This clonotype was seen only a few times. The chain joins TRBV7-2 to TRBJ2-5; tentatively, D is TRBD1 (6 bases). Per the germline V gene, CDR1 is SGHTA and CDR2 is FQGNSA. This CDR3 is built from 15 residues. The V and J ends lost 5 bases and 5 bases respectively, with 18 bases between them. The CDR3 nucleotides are TGTGCCAGCAGCGTCAGGGGAGCTAATGGGGAGACCCAGTACTTC. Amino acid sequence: CASSVRGANGETQYF.

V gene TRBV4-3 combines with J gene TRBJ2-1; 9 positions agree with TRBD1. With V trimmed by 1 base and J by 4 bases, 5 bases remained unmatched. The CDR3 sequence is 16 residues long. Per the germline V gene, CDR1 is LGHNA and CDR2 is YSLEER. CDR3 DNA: TGCGCCAGCAGCCAAGGCCGGGACAGGGCATACAATGAGCAGTTCTTC. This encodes CASSQGRDRAYNEQFF.

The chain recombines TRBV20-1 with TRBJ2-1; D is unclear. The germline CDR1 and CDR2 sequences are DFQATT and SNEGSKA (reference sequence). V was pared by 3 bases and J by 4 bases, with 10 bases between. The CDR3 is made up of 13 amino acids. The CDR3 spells CSASVDEYNEQFF. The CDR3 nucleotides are TGCAGTGCTAGCGTCGACGAGTACAATGAGCAGTTCTTC.

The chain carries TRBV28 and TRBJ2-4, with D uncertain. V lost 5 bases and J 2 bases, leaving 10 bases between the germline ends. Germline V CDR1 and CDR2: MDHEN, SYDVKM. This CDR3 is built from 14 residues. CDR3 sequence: CASSPQITKNIQYF. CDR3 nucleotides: TGTGCCAGCAGTCCCCAGATAACCAAAAACATTCAGTACTTC.

The CDR3 sequence: CAWRTGGGSPLHF. The CDR3 coding sequence is TGTGCCTGGAGGACAGGGGGCGGTTCACCCCTCCACTTT. The rearrangement uses TRBV30 and TRBJ1-6; 10 nucleotides match TRBD1. The CDR3 totals 13 residues. The V and J ends lost 3 bases and 9 bases, in that order; junction bases with no gene match: 2. The germline V gene encodes CDR1 GTSNPN and CDR2 SVGIG (reference sequence).

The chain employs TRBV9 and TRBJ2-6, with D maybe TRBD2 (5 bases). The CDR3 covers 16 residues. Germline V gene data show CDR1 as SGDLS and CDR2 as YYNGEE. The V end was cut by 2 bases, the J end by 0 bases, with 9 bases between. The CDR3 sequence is CASSVRGGSGANVLTF. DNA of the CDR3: TGTGCCAGCAGCGTCCGAGGAGGCTCTGGGGCCAACGTCCTGACTTTC.

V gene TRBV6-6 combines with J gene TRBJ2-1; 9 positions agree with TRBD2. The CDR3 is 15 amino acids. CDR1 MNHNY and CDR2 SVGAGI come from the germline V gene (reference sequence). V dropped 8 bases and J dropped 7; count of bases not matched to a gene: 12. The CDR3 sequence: CASVGRAGGSNEQFF. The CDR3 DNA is TGTGCCAGCGTGGGACGAGCGGGAGGTTCTAATGAGCAGTTCTTC.

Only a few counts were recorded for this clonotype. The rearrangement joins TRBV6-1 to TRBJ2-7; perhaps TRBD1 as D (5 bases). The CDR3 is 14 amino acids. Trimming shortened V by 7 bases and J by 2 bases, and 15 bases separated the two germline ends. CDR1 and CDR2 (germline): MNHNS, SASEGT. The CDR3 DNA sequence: TGTGCCAGCACTGATACTGACAGTACCTACGAGCAGTACTTC. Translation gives CASTDTDSTYEQYF.

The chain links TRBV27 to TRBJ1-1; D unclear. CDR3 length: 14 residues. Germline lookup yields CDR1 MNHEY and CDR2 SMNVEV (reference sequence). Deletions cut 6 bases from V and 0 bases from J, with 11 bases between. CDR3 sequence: CASSVRNVNTEAFF. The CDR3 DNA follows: TGTGCCAGCAGCGTCCGCAATGTGAACACTGAAGCTTTCTTT.

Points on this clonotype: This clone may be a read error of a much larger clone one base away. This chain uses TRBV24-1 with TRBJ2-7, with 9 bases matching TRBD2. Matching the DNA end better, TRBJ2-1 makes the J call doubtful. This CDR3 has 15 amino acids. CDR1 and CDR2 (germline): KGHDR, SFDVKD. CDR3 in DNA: TGTGCCACCAGTGATCGAGCTAGCGGGAATGGTGAGCAGTTCTTC. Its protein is CATSDRASGNGEQFF.